A single sample is the source of the 25 T cell receptor beta chains below, sequenced in a study of blood T cells in healthy people across ages. Then a second PCR, running roughly 7 to 11 cycles, was carried out with a sample-barcoded 5' primer and a J-beta primer mix. TCRdb analysed the 5' RACE reads with MiXCR anew, one entry per CDR3 protein. Of about 640,000 distinct CDR3 sequences listed, approximately 30% are singletons. Sequenced material: blood. The receptors stem from a woman over 75 in good health.

This clonotype was found a few times. The rearrangement links TRBV27 to TRBJ1-2; TRBD1 is a possible D gene (5 bases). The CDR3 consists of 14 residues. The germline V gene encodes CDR1 MNHEY and CDR2 SMNVEV (reference sequence). Between the trimmed V and J ends, which lost 9 bases and 0 bases, there was a span of 14 bases. CDR3 coding DNA: TGTGCCAGTCGTAAGACAGCCTCTAACTATGGCTACACCTTC. Translated, it gives CASRKTASNYGYTF.

The V and J genes are TRBV6-1 and TRBJ1-2, with 9 bases fitting TRBD1. The J segment lost 9 bases and the V segment lost 2 bases, leaving 13 bases of the junction unmatched. This CDR3 comprises 16 residues. Germline lookup yields CDR1 MNHNS and CDR2 SASEGT. CDR3 coding DNA: TGTGCCAGCAGTGAAAGGGGGGGGTATGGGACAGGGAGCTACACCTTC. Translated, it gives CASSERGGYGTGSYTF.

Many counts were recorded for this clonotype. The V call is TRBV4-2, the J call TRBJ2-5, with 9 bases lining up with TRBD2. The CDR3 covers 16 residues. With 0 bases clipped from V and 6 bases from J, the junction kept 8 bases outside the gene matches. The germline V gene has CDR1 LGHNA and CDR2 YNFKEQ. CDR3: CASSQEGGGAGQTQYF. CDR3 nucleotide sequence: TGTGCCAGCAGCCAAGAGGGCGGGGGGGCCGGACAGACCCAGTACTTC.

This clonotype was detected only a few times. The chain couples TRBV27 to TRBJ2-2; D call uncertain. Germline V gene sequence: CDR1 MNHEY, CDR2 SMNVEV (reference sequence). The CDR3 has 15 amino acids. V was cut by 2 bases and J by 0 bases, with 7 bases left in between. For the CDR3, the DNA is TGTGCCAGCAGTTTAAGGCGATCGAACACCGGGGAGCTGTTTTTT. Amino acids: CASSLRRSNTGELFF.

The chain combines TRBV28 with TRBJ2-1; perhaps TRBD1 as D (6 bases). The germline gives CDR1 MDHEN, CDR2 SYDVKM. Trimming cost V 5 bases and J 8 bases, with 16 bases left between them. The CDR3 consists of 14 residues. CDR3 DNA: TGTGCCAGCAGTCCACAACCAGGGGATTATGAGCAGTTCTTC. It encodes CASSPQPGDYEQFF.

This clonotype showed up just a few times. The chain combines TRBV9 with TRBJ2-2; a weak D match, TRBD2 (6 bases). The CDR3 runs to 16 residues. The V gene lost 4 bases and the J gene lost 1 base, with 14 bases spanning the gap. CDR1 and CDR2 from the germline V gene are SGDLS and YYNGEE. The CDR3 DNA sequence: TGTGCCAGCAGCTTTGCGGGACGCCTGAACACCGGGGAGCTGTTTTTT. Its translation: CASSFAGRLNTGELFF.

Here the CDR3 reads CASSERQGFPNEKLFF. The CDR3 bases are TGTGCCAGCAGCGAGAGACAGGGGTTCCCTAATGAAAAACTGTTTTTT. The V gene is TRBV9, the J gene TRBJ1-4, with TRBD1 matching 8 bases. Trimming removed 3 bases from V and 3 bases from J; junction bases left unmatched: 7. The CDR3 length is 16 residues. Looked up from germline, CDR1 is SGDLS and CDR2 is YYNGEE.

This clonotype was seen a handful of times. This may be a read error, as it is one base from a much larger clone. J is TRBJ2-7 and V is TRBV20-1; D is unresolved. V lost 5 bases to trimming and J lost 7 bases, with 15 bases between them. Germline loops: CDR1 DFQATT, CDR2 SNEGSKA (reference sequence). The CDR3 spans 12 residues. CDR3 nucleotides: TGCAGTGCTCGATATCGAGTAGATGAGCAGTACTTC. This gives the protein CSARYRVDEQYF.

This rearrangement joins TRBV12-3 or TRBV12-4 to TRBJ1-4; 7 bases agree with TRBD1. The CDR3 consists of 15 residues. V shed 6 bases and J 4 bases; nucleotides not matched to a gene: 8. The CDR3, as DNA: TGTGCCAGCAGCCCCTGGACAGGTTATAATGAAAAACTGTTTTTT. Translation: CASSPWTGYNEKLFF.

This clonotype was counted ten times or more. V and J are TRBV10-3 and TRBJ2-5, with 7 bases lining up with TRBD2. V lost 6 bases to trimming and J lost 9 bases; unmatched junction nucleotides: 10. Germline V CDR1 and CDR2: ENHRY, SYGVKD. This CDR3 has 13 residues. The DNA of the CDR3 is TGTGCCATCAGCGGTGGGTATGGGAGGGCCCAGTACTTC. It specifies CAISGGYGRAQYF.

This clonotype has a count of ten or more. The CDR3 nucleotides read TGTGCCAGCAGTTACTCTAATGAGCAGTACTTC. Its protein product is CASSYSNEQYF. This chain connects TRBV6-6 to TRBJ2-7, with unresolved D. The CDR3 spans 11 residues. Germline V gene sequence: CDR1 MNHNY, CDR2 SVGAGI (reference sequence). With 0 bases removed from V and 7 bases from J, the gap between germline ends came to 4 bases.

Comments on this clonotype: Being one base from a much bigger clone, this may be a read error. This sequence joins TRBV20-1 and TRBJ2-1, with TRBD2 matching over 8 bases. The CDR3 consists of 13 residues. The junction had 10 bases not matched to a gene; V was cut back by 5 bases and J by 10 bases. The V gene's germline CDR1 is DFQATT and CDR2 SNEGSKA (reference sequence). This CDR3 is CSAHSGSSYEQFF. The CDR3 region has the DNA TGCAGTGCTCACAGCGGGAGCTCCTACGAGCAGTTCTTC.

The chain joins TRBV6-6 to TRBJ2-1; 10 bases are shared with TRBD1. CDR1 and CDR2 from the germline V gene are MNHNY and SVGAGI (reference sequence). The length of the CDR3 is 15 residues. The trim removed 5 bases at V and 5 bases at J, leaving 6 bases unmatched. CDR3 bases: TGTGCCAGCAGTGGGGGACAGGGGATAAACAATGAGCAGTTCTTC. As protein: CASSGGQGINNEQFF.

Comment on this clonotype: One base away lies a much larger clone, so this may be a sequencing read error. The CDR3 end shows no conserved phenylalanine or tryptophan, and so a read error is likely. V is TRBV25-1 and J is TRBJ1-4; no clear D gene. The ends were cut back, 8 bases at V and 6 bases at J, with 16 bases in the middle. CDR3 length equals 14 residues. In germline, CDR1 is MGHDK, CDR2 SYGVNS. The DNA for the CDR3 is TGTGCCAGCTCACGCGTGGGAAAGGATGAAAAACTGTTTTCT. Protein: CASSRVGKDEKLFS.

Many counts were recorded for this clonotype. This chain links TRBV10-3 with TRBJ2-1; TRBD2 matches 13 bases. CDR3 length: 16 residues. Germline loops: CDR1 ENHRY, CDR2 SYGVKD. The ends lost 6 bases at V and 7 bases at J; junction bases unmatched: 9. CDR3 amino acids: CAISTGTSGVGNEQFF. The CDR3 DNA reads TGTGCCATCAGCACCGGGACTAGCGGGGTAGGGAATGAGCAGTTCTTC.

This clonotype was seen at least ten times. V and J are TRBV30 and TRBJ1-5; 7 bases are shared with TRBD1. Trimming took 6 bases from V and 2 from J; bases not matched to a gene: 13. The germline CDR1 and CDR2 sequences are GTSNPN and SVGIG (reference sequence). The CDR3 spans 16 residues. The CDR3 DNA reads as TGTGCCTGTTTACCAAGGACAGGTCGGGGCAATCAGCCCCAGCATTTT. Its protein is CACLPRTGRGNQPQHF.

This clonotype was observed a few times. One junction end does not reproduce the germline sequence, and a read error may be involved. This chain uses TRBV7-6 with TRBJ2-3; D perhaps matches TRBD2 (6 bases). Per germline, CDR1 SGHVS and CDR2 FNYEAQ. There are 13 residues in the CDR3. The DNA of the CDR3 is TGTGCTAGCAGCCTAAGACTAGCAGATACGCAGTATTTT. This codes for CASSLRLADTQYF.

The gene calls are TRBV2 and TRBJ1-3, with D uncertain. V was shortened by 6 bases and J by 2 bases, with 14 bases between the two germline ends. Germline CDR1 reads SNHLY; CDR2 reads FYNNEI. This CDR3 comprises 15 residues. CDR3 DNA: TGTGCCAGCAGACTCTCGGCGGCAGCTGGAAACACCATATATTTT. This sequence encodes CASRLSAAAGNTIYF.

The chain's CDR3 is CASSFGQGEYNEQFF. DNA for the CDR3: TGCGCCAGCAGCTTTGGACAGGGAGAGTACAATGAGCAGTTCTTC. V gene TRBV5-1 combines with J gene TRBJ2-1; TRBD1 agrees at 8 bases. Germline trimming cut 2 bases from V and 4 bases from J; bases unmatched to any gene: 5. This CDR3 is built from 15 residues. Germline V lookup: CDR1 SGHRS, CDR2 YFSETQ.

A note on this clonotype: The missing conserved phenylalanine or tryptophan at the end of this CDR3 makes a read error likely. The rearrangement uses TRBV5-1 and TRBJ1-2; D is perhaps TRBD1 (6 bases). V lost 1 base to trimming and J lost 8 bases, with 12 bases between them. The CDR3 runs 13 residues. The V gene's germline CDR1 is SGHRS and CDR2 YFSETQ. The CDR3 coding sequence is TGCGCCAGCAGCTTGATACAGGGAACGGGCTACACCTGC. It is translated as CASSLIQGTGYTC.

This chain uses TRBV9 with TRBJ2-2; D gene unclear. Germline V gene sequence: CDR1 SGDLS, CDR2 YYNGEE. The CDR3 is 15 residues long. Trimming pared 0 bases from V and 4 bases from J, leaving 10 bases between. CDR3 nucleotides: TGTGCCAGCAGCGTAGAACTCTTGGGCACCGGGGAGCTGTTTTTT. Protein: CASSVELLGTGELFF.

This clonotype was detected ten times or more. CDR3 region: CATSRDRRGQETQYF. CDR3 in DNA: TGTGCCACCAGCAGAGATCGGAGGGGGCAGGAGACCCAGTACTTC. The V and J genes are TRBV15 and TRBJ2-5; tentatively, D is TRBD1 (7 bases). The germline gives CDR1 LNHNV, CDR2 YYDKDF (reference sequence). This CDR3 has 15 residues. V shed 0 bases and J shed 5 bases, with 13 bases lying between them.

This clonotype was seen many times. J is TRBJ2-4 and V is TRBV6-1, with 9 bases lining up with TRBD1. This CDR3 contains 19 residues. CDR1 MNHNS and CDR2 SASEGT come from the germline V gene. V shed 5 bases, J shed 0 bases, and the junction held 14 bases outside the gene matches. CDR3 sequence: CASSRRTGVGLLAKNIQYF. The CDR3 bases are TGTGCCAGCAGTCGCAGGACAGGGGTCGGGCTACTAGCCAAAAACATTCAGTACTTC.

As regards this clonotype: This sequence may be a read error, since a much larger clone differs from it by one base. V is TRBV3-1 and J is TRBJ1-5; D remains unclear. The CDR3 spans 15 residues. Germline CDR1 and CDR2: LGHDT and YNNKEL (reference sequence). CDR3 protein: CASSQGFGTNQPRHF. The CDR3 DNA is TGTGCCAGCAGCCAGGGTTTCGGAACCAATCAGCCCCGGCATTTT. The full variable domain, its missing parts supplied by reference TRBV3-1 and TRBJ1-5, is DTAVSQTPKYLVTQMGNDKSIKCEQNLGHDTMYWYKQDSKKFLKIMFSYNNKELIINETVPNRFSPKSPDKAHLNLHINSLELGDSAVYFCASSQGFGTNQPRHFGDGTRLSIL.

This clonotype has ten or more counts. V usage is TRBV11-1 and J usage is TRBJ1-2, with 8 bases aligning to TRBD1. Germline loops: CDR1 SGHAT, CDR2 FQDESV (reference sequence). The CDR3 is 14 amino acids. J gave up 6 bases and V 5 bases, and 8 bases lay outside the gene matches. The CDR3 DNA reads as TGTGCCAGCAGCCTAAGGGCAGGGGGCGATGGCTACACCTTC. Translated: CASSLRAGGDGYTF.